A selection of T cell receptor beta chains follows, all from one sample in a study of graft-versus-host responses after intestinal transplantation. Clones were sequenced by immunoSEQ multiplex PCR, and TCRdb holds only the in-frame ones, with some missing. Of about 9,000 clones in the sample, about a quarter were seen once. The sequenced sample was alloreactive CD8+ T cells from a mixed lymphocyte reaction culture, obtained before transplantation. These TCRs come from a human patient who was an organ donor for intestinal transplantation. Each CDR3 is given with its conserved first and last residue. Each record gives: clone size, D gene, V gene, J gene, CDR3 DNA, CDR3 protein. D genes are given only for firm matches. Clone size is shown for a subset of rows, as once, few, many or a class of expanded clone.

>-|-|TRBV7-9|TRBJ2-1
TGTGCCAGCAGCTTAGCCCCCGGGACCCCTTCAGGGCAGTTCTTC
CASSLAPGTPSGQFF
>-|-|TRBV13|TRBJ2-3
TGTGCCAGCAGCTCACGACTAGAAGGGACAGATACGCAGTATTTT
CASSSRLEGTDTQYF
>-|TRBD1|TRBV7-9|TRBJ1-3
TGTGCCAGCAGCCCCGGAAACAGGGGAAGGGTCAGCTCTGGAAACACCATATATTTT
CASSPGNRGRVSSGNTIYF
>-|TRBD1|TRBV5-1|TRBJ1-1
TGCGCCAGCAGCTTGGGGGACAGTAACACTGAAGCTTTCTTT
CASSLGDSNTEAFF
>-|-|TRBV19|TRBJ1-2
TGTGCCAGTAGTACCCAGGGGAAGAGGGGCTACACCTTC
CASSTQGKRGYTF
>medium-sized|-|TRBV7-2|TRBJ2-1
TGTGCCAGCAGCTGGGGACTCAGCTCCTACAATGAGCAGTTCTTC
CASSWGLSSYNEQFF
>few|-|TRBV6-5|TRBJ2-5
TGTGCCAACTTAGCAGCGGTAGTAGAAGAGACCCAGTACTTC
CANLAAVVEETQYF
>-|-|TRBV5-4|TRBJ2-7
TGTGCCAGCAGTGAAGAATCATCCTCCTACGAGCAGTACTTC
CASSEESSSYEQYF
>medium-sized|TRBD1|TRBV4-1|TRBJ1-1
TGCGCCAGCAAAGGACAGGGAATTACTGAAGCTTTCTTT
CASKGQGITEAFF
>-|-|TRBV6-1|TRBJ1-2
TGTGCCGGAGCGGGGGGCCCCAACTATGGCTACACCTTC
CAGAGGPNYGYTF
>many|TRBD2|TRBV6-5|TRBJ2-1
TGTGCCAGCGGGGGGGTCTACAATGAGCAGTTCTTC
CASGGVYNEQFF
>-|TRBD1|TRBV5-1|TRBJ2-5
TGCGCCGGCAGCTTGGGACAGGGCCTCGGGGAGACCCAGTACTTC
CAGSLGQGLGETQYF
>few|-|TRBV6-5|TRBJ2-7
TGTGCCAGCAGCTCCCAGATGGGGGCCTACGAGCAGTACTTC
CASSSQMGAYEQYF
>few|-|TRBV7-3|TRBJ2-7
TGTGCCAGCAGCCCACAGGGTATCTACGAGCAGTACTTC
CASSPQGIYEQYF
>-|-|TRBV25-1|TRBJ2-1
TGTGCCAGCTCTGGTCCGGGACTTAAGGTCAATGAGCAGTTCTTC
CASSGPGLKVNEQFF
>few|TRBD1|TRBV7-7|TRBJ1-1
TGTGCCAGCAGCTTTGGACAGGACACTGAAGCTTTCTTT
CASSFGQDTEAFF
>medium-sized|-|TRBV9|TRBJ2-1
TGTGCCAGCGGGACTGGCCCGCGCAATGAGCAGTTCTTC
CASGTGPRNEQFF
>medium-sized|-|TRBV4-3|TRBJ2-3
TGCGCCAGCAGCCAAGTTACTCTAGGGGCAGATACGCAGTATTTT
CASSQVTLGADTQYF
>-|TRBD1|TRBV4-3|TRBJ1-2
TGCGCCAGCAGCGAAGGGGGACAGGGCCCGCTCTATGGCTACACCTTC
CASSEGGQGPLYGYTF
>-|TRBD1|TRBV7-7|TRBJ1-4
TGTGCCAGCAGCTTAGCGACAGGGGGCGAGGAAAAACTGTTTTTT
CASSLATGGEEKLFF
>few|-|TRBV6-1|TRBJ1-3
TGTGCCAGCAGTGTAGACCAGGACCCTGGAAACACCATATATTTT
CASSVDQDPGNTIYF
>many|-|TRBV6-5|TRBJ2-6
TGTGCCAGCGGGGGGACTGGGGCCAACGTCCTGACTTTC
CASGGTGANVLTF
>medium-sized|TRBD1|TRBV5-1|TRBJ2-7
TGCGCCAGCAGCTTCGGGACAGGGGCCGACGAGCAGTACTTC
CASSFGTGADEQYF